This T cell receptor (beta chain) was sequenced for a study of T cell responses to AZD1222 COVID-19 vaccine. A note on this clone: Its antigen is not identified.

Using immunoSEQ multiplex PCR, the repertoire was profiled, and TCRdb retains in-frame clones only, with some absent. The sample has about 100,000 clones; 88% are singletons. The CDR3 is 13 residues long. Trimming shortened V by 2 bases and J by 0 bases, and 4 bases separated the two germline ends. CDR1 and CDR2 (germline): MNHEY, SVGAGI. Overall study results and limits: Mostly white British, mostly female donors; authors suggested clonal diversity may be underestimated.

The sequence came from an adult in good health. The V gene is TRBV6-5, the J gene TRBJ1-2; D ambiguous. This specimen consisted of peripheral blood, obtained on day 0 of AZD1222 vaccination. In DNA, the CDR3 is TGTGCCAGCAGTTACCACCCTAACTATGGCTACACCTTC. Translated: CASSYHPNYGYTF.